Each of the 7 T cell receptor beta chains below was sequenced from the same sample in a study of human T cells and chemical hapten exposure. TCRdb fed the RACE reads into MiXCR, producing one record per CDR3 protein. The profile covers 85,000 to 100,000 distinct CDR3 sequences, with 9.5% to 15% appearing a single time and approximately 2.1% taken by the ten largest. Indicated time point: patch test 1, 2 weeks after DPC sensitization. Treatment indicated: therapeutic diphenylcyclopropenone sensitization with weekly scalp DPC. Here the sequenced sample was whole blood, taken in connection with sensitization to the hapten diphenylcyclopropenone (DPC). These TCRs come from a woman aged 40 to 50 with alopecia areata. Some clones in this sample may be carry-over from other donors' samples.

This clonotype was seen a handful of times. V gene TRBV7-9 combines with J gene TRBJ2-1, with a tentative D call TRBD1 (5 bases). The CDR3 is 13 amino acids. Germline V gene lookup returns CDR1 SEHNR and CDR2 FQNEAQ (reference sequence). Trimming cost V 2 bases and J 8 bases, with 10 bases left between them. The CDR3 sequence is CASSLRVGDEQFF. The CDR3 coding sequence is TGTGCCAGCAGCTTAAGAGTAGGGGATGAGCAGTTCTTC.

The gene calls are TRBV7-2 and TRBJ2-3; D may be TRBD1 (5 bases). This CDR3 is built from 13 residues. Looked up from germline, CDR1 is SGHTA and CDR2 is FQGNSA. V was shortened by 5 bases and J by 4 bases, with 10 bases between the two germline ends. The CDR3 nucleotides read TGTGCCAGCAGCGCTACGACAGCAGATACGCAGTATTTT. This encodes CASSATTADTQYF.

In its sample, this clonotype was seen many times. The chain recombines TRBV28 with TRBJ1-1; 9 bases fit TRBD1. Unmatched junction bases numbered 13, after V lost 6 bases and J lost 8 bases. This CDR3 is 15 amino acids long. From germline, CDR1 is MDHEN and CDR2 SYDVKM. DNA of the CDR3: TGTGCCAGCAGGGGGGGACAGGGACCAAGGTCGGAAGCTTTCTTT. This gives the protein CASRGGQGPRSEAFF.

The chain uses TRBV12-3 or TRBV12-4 and TRBJ1-3, with D possibly TRBD1 on 5 matching bases. The CDR3 length is 15 residues. V was shortened by 3 bases and J by 7 bases, with 16 bases between the two germline ends. The DNA for the CDR3 is TGTGCCAGCAGTTTCTTGCAGGGTAGGACGAACACCATATATTTT. Amino acids: CASSFLQGRTNTIYF.

This clonotype was seen at least ten times. J is TRBJ2-7 and V is TRBV28; 9 bases fit TRBD1. CDR1 is MDHEN and CDR2 is SYDVKM in the germline V gene. J was trimmed by 3 bases and V by 5 bases; bases with no gene match: 11. This CDR3 comprises 16 residues. In nucleotides, the CDR3 is TGTGCCAGCAGTCCCCGGACAGGGGCGGACCGCTACGAGCAGTACTTC. Residues: CASSPRTGADRYEQYF.

The chain combines TRBV23-1 with TRBJ2-5, with 7 bases matching TRBD1. TRBV23-1 is an ORF for which the function is uncertain. The CDR3 totals 10 residues. The CDR3: CSDREETQYF. In DNA form, the CDR3 reads TGCTCCGACAGGGAAGAGACCCAGTACTTC.

The sample holds a few counts of this clonotype. The chain recombines TRBV30 with TRBJ1-5; D uncertain. CDR3 length equals 14 residues. The germline V gene has CDR1 GTSNPN and CDR2 SVGIG (reference sequence). V dropped 1 base and J dropped 4 bases, with 11 bases sitting between them. DNA for the CDR3: TGTGCCTGGAGTGGCAGTATGGGAAATCAGCCCCAGCATTTT. This translates into CAWSGSMGNQPQHF.